The 31 T cell receptor beta chains below were found in one sample sequenced in a study of blood T cell repertoires in COVID-19. Method: immunoSEQ multiplex PCR; TCRdb's copy keeps in-frame clones and lacks some. The sample lists roughly 300,000 clones, 70% to 90% occurring once. The specimen sequenced was peripheral blood. These receptors were obtained from a woman in her fifties or sixties who had recovered from COVID-19.

This clone was observed a few times. The chain carries TRBV6-4 and TRBJ2-1; 14 bases line up with TRBD2. Germline trimming cut 2 bases from V and 6 bases from J; bases unmatched to any gene: 0. The CDR3 is 15 residues long. Germline CDR1 reads MRHNA; CDR2 reads SNTAGT. CDR3 coding DNA: TGTGCCAGCAGTGACGGACTAGCGGGGGGCAATGAGCAGTTCTTC. Amino acid sequence: CASSDGLAGGNEQFF.

The chain has TRBV7-3 and TRBJ2-1; perhaps TRBD1 as D (6 bases). Between the trimmed V and J ends, which lost 5 bases and 5 bases, there was a span of 10 bases. The CDR3 runs to 13 residues. Germline lookup yields CDR1 SGHTA and CDR2 FQGTGA. The DNA for the CDR3 is TGTGCCAGCAGCCCGACAGGAGACAATGAGCAGTTCTTC. It yields the protein CASSPTGDNEQFF.

The V call is TRBV2, the J call TRBJ2-7; 8 bases agree with TRBD1. The CDR3 is 16 amino acids. Germline CDR1 reads SNHLY; CDR2 reads FYNNEI. The junction had 9 bases not matched to a gene; V was cut back by 2 bases and J by 3 bases. The CDR3 nucleotides read TGTGCCAGCAGTGAACAGGGGGCCCTTACTGGCTACGAGCAGTACTTC. Protein sequence: CASSEQGALTGYEQYF.

This chain links TRBV30 with TRBJ1-2, with unresolved D. With 5 bases removed from V and 1 base from J, the gap between germline ends came to 17 bases. The CDR3 sequence is 15 residues long. Looked up from germline, CDR1 is GTSNPN and CDR2 is SVGIG (reference sequence). The CDR3 region has the DNA TGTGCCTGGGAGAGCCTACGTCGGGGTAACTATGGCTACACCTTC. Translated: CAWESLRRGNYGYTF.

The V call is TRBV25-1, the J call TRBJ2-2, with 8 bases fitting TRBD1. V was pared by 4 bases and J by 1 base, with 5 bases of the junction left unmatched. The CDR3 totals 16 residues. Germline CDR1 is MGHDK and CDR2 is SYGVNS. CDR3 sequence (DNA): TGTGCCAGCAGTGGCGCCGGGACAGGGAACACCGGGGAGCTGTTTTTT. Amino acids: CASSGAGTGNTGELFF. The full variable domain, in which reference TRBV25-1 and TRBJ2-2 provide the parts outside the CDR3, is EADIYQTPRYLVIGTGKKITLECSQTMGHDKMYWYQQDPGMELHLIHYSYGVNSTEKGDLSSESTVSRIRTEHFPLTLESARPSHTSQYLCASSGAGTGNTGELFFGEGSRLTVL.

V usage is TRBV18 and J usage is TRBJ2-7, with TRBD2 matching 9 bases. The CDR3 spans 16 residues. Germline V lookup: CDR1 KGHSH, CDR2 LQKENI. The junction had 5 bases not matched to a gene; V was cut back by 2 bases and J by 0 bases. As DNA, the CDR3 is TGTGCCAGCTCACCAGGCTCTAGCGGGGCCTCCTACGAGCAGTACTTC. This sequence encodes CASSPGSSGASYEQYF.

CDR3 protein: CASDRLHSGNTIYF. CDR3 DNA: TGTGCCAGCGATAGACTTCACTCTGGAAACACCATATATTTT. The V and J genes are TRBV6-5 and TRBJ1-3, with D uncertain. Germline V lookup: CDR1 MNHEY, CDR2 SVGAGI. CDR3 length: 14 amino acids. V was pared by 8 bases and J by 0 bases, with 11 bases between.

The genes are TRBV5-1 and TRBJ2-7, with TRBD1 matching 7 bases. This CDR3 contains 15 residues. V lost 3 bases, J lost 5 bases, and 11 bases stayed unmatched. Germline CDR1 and CDR2: SGHRS and YFSETQ. CDR3 DNA: TGCGCCAGCAGCTACCGACAGGGTCTTGCCGACGAGCAGTACTTC. This gives the protein CASSYRQGLADEQYF.

The V call is TRBV27, the J call TRBJ1-6; D is undetermined. In germline, CDR1 is MNHEY, CDR2 SMNVEV (reference sequence). This CDR3 is built from 17 residues. The V gene lost 3 bases and the J gene lost 5 bases, with 17 bases spanning the gap. In DNA form, the CDR3 reads TGTGCCAGCAGTTTGTACACTTCTGCTGGGCATAATTCACCCCTCCACTTT. Translation: CASSLYTSAGHNSPLHF.

The chain has TRBV7-2 and TRBJ2-5, with unresolved D. Germline V gene sequence: CDR1 SGHTA, CDR2 FQGNSA. The CDR3 is 15 amino acids. V was pared by 1 base and J by 2 bases, with 11 bases between. The CDR3: CASSLGGGLQETQYF. DNA for the CDR3: TGTGCCAGCAGCTTAGGAGGCGGATTACAAGAGACCCAGTACTTC.

A note on this clone: In the same sample, other DNA sequences code for this CDR3. In DNA form, the CDR3 reads TGCAGCGGGGGACAGTCAAGCACAGATACGCAGTATTTT. Its protein product is CSGGQSSTDTQYF. V and J are TRBV29-1 and TRBJ2-3, with 7 bases fitting TRBD1. Germline CDR1 and CDR2: SQVTM and ANQGSEA. This CDR3 is 13 amino acids long. The junction had 4 bases not matched to a gene; V was cut back by 7 bases and J by 0 bases.

The rearrangement uses TRBV30 and TRBJ1-2; TRBD1 agrees at 7 bases. The CDR3 runs 15 residues. J lost 0 bases, V lost 8 bases, and 12 bases had no gene match. Germline assignment: CDR1 GTSNPN and CDR2 SVGIG (reference sequence). CDR3 amino acids: CAGPRVGQANYGYTF. The DNA of the CDR3 is TGTGCCGGCCCGAGGGTTGGACAGGCTAACTATGGCTACACCTTC.

On this clone: The same CDR3 arises from other DNA sequences in this sample as well. V and J are TRBV5-1 and TRBJ1-1, with D possibly matching TRBD1 (6 bases). Germline CDR1 SGHRS, CDR2 YFSETQ. Trimming took off 4 bases at V and 2 bases at J, with 15 bases between the two ends. The CDR3 runs to 15 residues. CDR3 bases: TGCGCCAGCAGCCCGCGGGAGGGGGGTAACACTGAAGCTTTCTTT. It yields the protein CASSPREGGNTEAFF.

This chain connects TRBV29-1 to TRBJ2-3; the D gene is possibly TRBD2 (6 bases). Deletions cut 2 bases from V and 5 bases from J, with 11 bases between. CDR3 length equals 13 residues. The germline V gene has CDR1 SQVTM and CDR2 ANQGSEA. CDR3 sequence reads: CSVEPTRGDTQYF. DNA for the CDR3: TGCAGCGTTGAACCCACGCGGGGAGATACGCAGTATTTT.

V gene TRBV9 combines with J gene TRBJ1-1; D is ambiguous. CDR1 is SGDLS, CDR2 YYNGEE, per germline. With 4 bases removed from V and 1 base from J, the gap between germline ends came to 17 bases. This CDR3 contains 16 residues. CDR3 DNA: TGTGCCAGCAGCCCGCGGGTGGGGAAGGGGAACACTGAAGCTTTCTTT. This translates into CASSPRVGKGNTEAFF.

The J gene is TRBJ1-4, the V gene TRBV5-4; tentatively, D is TRBD1 (6 bases). CDR1 and CDR2 (germline): SGHNT, YYREEE (reference sequence). Trimming removed 1 base from V and 4 bases from J, with 14 bases in between. There are 16 residues in the CDR3. The CDR3 nucleotides read TGTGCCAGCAGCTTGCCCGGGGACACCGGTAATGAAAAACTGTTTTTT. Amino acids: CASSLPGDTGNEKLFF.

The chain combines TRBV5-1 with TRBJ2-5, with 9 bases aligning to TRBD1. Germline CDR1 and CDR2: SGHRS and YFSETQ. The CDR3 is 13 residues long. Trimming cost V 4 bases and J 3 bases; bases outside gene matches: 1. CDR3 sequence (DNA): TGCGCCAGCAGCGGACAGGGGAAAGAGACCCAGTACTTC. Its translation: CASSGQGKETQYF.

This clone was recorded only once. This chain links TRBV4-2 with TRBJ2-1; 9 nucleotides agree with TRBD1. The CDR3 sequence is 15 residues long. Germline V CDR1 and CDR2: LGHNA, YNFKEQ. The J segment lost 5 bases and the V segment lost 4 bases, leaving 6 bases of the junction unmatched. CDR3 loop: CASSLSGQGHNEQFF. The CDR3 DNA reads as TGTGCCAGCAGCCTATCGGGACAGGGTCACAATGAGCAGTTCTTC.

The chain uses TRBV7-2 and TRBJ1-2; 10 bases are a match to TRBD1. The V gene end was trimmed by 3 bases and the J gene end by 4 bases; junction bases not matched to a gene: 5. This CDR3 comprises 15 residues. Germline V gene sequence: CDR1 SGHTA, CDR2 FQGNSA. CDR3: CASSLGTGASYGYTF. In nucleotides, the CDR3 is TGTGCCAGCAGCTTGGGGACAGGGGCGAGCTATGGCTACACCTTC.

The chain couples TRBV16 to TRBJ2-7; 7 bases are a match to TRBD1. CDR3 length equals 14 residues. The trim removed 4 bases at V and 3 bases at J, leaving 6 bases unmatched. Germline CDR1 KGHSY, CDR2 FQNENV. The CDR3 DNA reads as TGTGCCAGCAGCCTCGACAGGGTTAACTACGAGCAGTACTTC. This encodes CASSLDRVNYEQYF.

The chain links TRBV7-8 to TRBJ2-7, with a tentative D call TRBD1 (6 bases). CDR3 length equals 13 residues. Germline CDR1 and CDR2: SGHVS and FQNEAQ. V lost 6 bases and J lost 7, with 16 bases in between. This chain's CDR3 is CASRKRGGTEQYF. The CDR3 DNA is TGTGCCAGCAGGAAGAGAGGGGGAACGGAGCAGTACTTC.

This chain connects TRBV7-2 to TRBJ1-1; no clear D. The V end was cut by 6 bases, the J end by 1 base, with 15 bases between. Germline lookup yields CDR1 SGHTA and CDR2 FQGNSA. The CDR3 totals 15 residues. The CDR3 reads CASSTRGGSNTEAFF. CDR3 DNA: TGTGCCAGCAGTACTCGGGGAGGGTCGAACACTGAAGCTTTCTTT. Full variable domain (outside the CDR3, taken from reference TRBV7-2 and TRBJ1-1): GAGVSQSPSNKVTEKGKDVELRCDPISGHTALYWYRQSLGQGLEFLIYFQGNSAPDKSGLPSDRFSAERTGGSVSTLTIQRTQQEDSAVYLCASSTRGGSNTEAFFGQGTRLTVV.

This rearrangement joins TRBV13 to TRBJ2-5; D uncertain. The CDR3 contains 12 residues. Germline CDR1 reads PRHDT; CDR2 reads FYEKMQ (reference sequence). Trimming shortened V by 5 bases and J by 1 base, and 5 bases separated the two germline ends. CDR3 amino acids: CASSPIQETQYF. In nucleotides, the CDR3 is TGTGCCAGCAGCCCAATCCAAGAGACCCAGTACTTC.

The CDR3 reads CASSQDSGKFYEQYF. Here the CDR3 DNA reads TGCGCCAGCAGCCAAGATTCCGGGAAATTCTACGAGCAGTACTTC. The genes are TRBV4-3 and TRBJ2-7; possible D gene TRBD2, 5 bases. In germline, CDR1 is LGHNA, CDR2 YSLEER. Between the trimmed V and J ends, which lost 0 bases and 3 bases, there was a span of 12 bases. The CDR3 has 15 amino acids.

This clone was seen once. The CDR3 sequence: CATFVGAGNTEAFF. DNA of the CDR3: TGTGCCACCTTCGTGGGGGCAGGGAACACTGAAGCTTTCTTT. V usage is TRBV18 and J usage is TRBJ1-1; D may be TRBD1 (6 bases). This CDR3 spans 14 amino acids. V lost 10 bases, J lost 1 base, and 16 bases lay in between. Germline values: CDR1 KGHSH, CDR2 LQKENI.

The genes are TRBV10-3 and TRBJ1-6; 10 nucleotides match TRBD1. Germline loops: CDR1 ENHRY, CDR2 SYGVKD. Trimming removed 0 bases from V and 5 bases from J; junction bases left unmatched: 1. The CDR3 has 16 residues. This CDR3 is CAISESGTGDNSPLHF. CDR3 in DNA: TGTGCCATCAGTGAGTCAGGGACAGGGGATAATTCACCCCTCCACTTT.

The rearrangement links TRBV30 to TRBJ1-5; D is ambiguous. This CDR3 is built from 13 residues. The V gene's germline CDR1 is GTSNPN and CDR2 SVGIG (reference sequence). V was cut by 3 bases and J by 0 bases, with 6 bases left in between. The CDR3 DNA sequence: TGTGCCTGGAGGCGGGGTAGCAATCAGCCCCAGCATTTT. This codes for CAWRRGSNQPQHF.

The rearrangement joins TRBV9 to TRBJ2-3; tentative D call: TRBD2 (6 bases). CDR3 size: 15 residues. V lost 0 bases to trimming and J lost 2 bases, with 10 bases between them. CDR1 and CDR2 from the germline V gene are SGDLS and YYNGEE. The CDR3 coding sequence is TGTGCCAGCAGCGTAGGGATAGCGGACACAGATACGCAGTATTTT. Its protein is CASSVGIADTDTQYF.

V is TRBV19 and J is TRBJ2-5; possible D gene TRBD2, 6 bases. The CDR3 is 16 amino acids. V was trimmed by 3 bases and J by 1 base, leaving 15 bases between them. In germline, CDR1 is LNHDA, CDR2 SQIVND (reference sequence). The CDR3 region has the DNA TGTGCCAGTAGTATCGGTCCGGGGGATATCCAAGAGACCCAGTACTTC. It translates to CASSIGPGDIQETQYF.

The CDR3 spells CCVKQGTNTEAFF. In DNA form, the CDR3 reads TGTTGCGTTAAACAGGGGACGAACACTGAAGCTTTCTTT. The chain links TRBV6-5 to TRBJ1-1, with TRBD1 identical over 7 bases. This CDR3 contains 13 residues. Germline V gene data show CDR1 as MNHEY and CDR2 as SVGAGI.

This chain joins TRBV28 and TRBJ1-4; TRBD1 agrees at 7 bases. The J segment lost 0 bases and the V segment lost 2 bases, leaving 9 bases of the junction unmatched. CDR1 is MDHEN and CDR2 is SYDVKM in the germline V gene. The CDR3 is 18 residues long. The CDR3 sequence: CASSLPTGNIATNEKLFF. In DNA, the CDR3 is TGTGCCAGCAGTTTACCGACAGGGAATATTGCAACTAATGAAAAACTGTTTTTT.